A selection of T cell receptor beta chains follows, all from one sample in a study of blood T cells in healthy people across ages. TCRdb called the 5' RACE reads again in MiXCR, with one record for every CDR3 protein. The sample contains 630,000 or so distinct CDR3 sequences, approximately 30% of which appear only once. Sequencing input: blood. All receptors come from a woman aged 80 or older in good health. Both conserved end residues are part of each CDR3. The D gene is left open where the match is weak. Some rows have no size entry. The others give once, few or many, or a class for an expanded clone.

d_gene	v_gene	j_gene	abundance	CDR3aa	CDR3nt
.	TRBV12-3/TRBV12-4	TRBJ2-7	many	CASSRPQGEQYF	TGTGCCAGCAGCCGGCCACAGGGCGAGCAGTACTTC
.	TRBV5-1	TRBJ2-7	many	CASRQVISYEQYF	TGCGCCAGCAGACAGGTGATTTCCTACGAGCAGTACTTC
TRBD1	TRBV7-3	TRBJ1-4	many	CASSFRRGSEKLFF	TGTGCCAGCAGCTTCCGCAGGGGGAGTGAAAAACTGTTTTTT
TRBD1	TRBV6-1	TRBJ2-4	few	CASSRDRVNIQYF	TGTGCCAGCAGTCGAGACAGGGTAAACATTCAGTACTTC
.	TRBV7-2	TRBJ2-7	many	CASSLSRQTYEQYF	TGTGCCAGCAGCTTATCACGGCAGACCTACGAGCAGTACTTC
TRBD1	TRBV5-1	TRBJ2-7	many	CASRTGYEQYF	TGCGCCAGCAGGACAGGGTACGAGCAGTACTTC
.	TRBV4-1	TRBJ1-6	many	CASSQVMRPPLHF	TGCGCCAGCAGCCAAGTAATGCGGCCACCCCTCCACTTT
.	TRBV7-9	TRBJ2-5	many	CASSLKGSLPETQYF	TGTGCCAGCTCCCTTAAGGGGTCACTTCCCGAGACCCAGTACTTC
TRBD1	TRBV6-5	TRBJ2-3	many	CASSRGQGGSDTQYF	TGTGCCAGCAGCCGCGGACAGGGGGGGTCAGATACGCAGTATTTT
.	TRBV5-1	TRBJ1-2	.	CASRDTTGKANYGYTF	TGCGCCAGCAGAGACACCACAGGCAAAGCTAACTATGGCTACACCTTC
.	TRBV6-2/TRBV6-3	TRBJ1-5	many	CASSSPPGGGQPQHF	TGTGCCAGCAGTTCCCCCCCCGGGGGCGGGCAGCCCCAGCATTTT
TRBD1	TRBV10-3	TRBJ1-3	.	CAISEKYDREGTIYF	TGTGCCATCAGTGAGAAGTACGACAGGGAGGGCACCATATATTTT
.	TRBV20-1	TRBJ2-5	.	CSASRVVAGVKAKETQYF	TGCAGTGCTAGCAGGGTGGTAGCAGGAGTGAAAGCTAAAGAGACCCAGTACTTC
.	TRBV5-5	TRBJ2-4	many	CASSQMGLAKNIQYF	TGTGCCAGCAGCCAAATGGGGCTAGCCAAAAACATTCAGTACTTC
.	TRBV5-1	TRBJ2-5	.	CASSFAGIGMETQYF	TGCGCCAGCAGCTTCGCGGGGATCGGGATGGAGACCCAGTACTTC
.	TRBV5-1	TRBJ1-1	.	CASSALDSAEAFF	TGCGCCAGCAGCGCTCTCGACAGCGCTGAAGCTTTCTTT
.	TRBV25-1	TRBJ1-1	.	CASSLVGEGTEAFF	TGTGCCAGCAGTTTGGTGGGGGAGGGCACTGAAGCTTTCTTT
.	TRBV6-6	TRBJ2-1	many	CASSYPGAEQFF	TGTGCCAGCAGTTACCCGGGGGCTGAGCAGTTCTTC
TRBD2	TRBV9	TRBJ2-2	few	CASSPWRGFAELFF	TGTGCCAGCAGCCCTTGGCGGGGGTTCGCGGAGCTGTTTTTT
TRBD1	TRBV6-5	TRBJ2-3	.	CASSNRDRLDFNTDTQYF	TGTGCCAGCAGTAACCGGGACAGGCTGGATTTTAACACAGATACGCAGTATTTT
.	TRBV10-3	TRBJ2-2	.	CAISVSGAGELFF	TGTGCCATCAGTGTGTCGGGAGCCGGGGAGCTGTTTTTT
.	TRBV6-1	TRBJ1-4	few	CASRQAINEKLFF	TGTGCCAGCAGGCAAGCCATCAATGAAAAACTGTTTTTT
.	TRBV27	TRBJ2-5	few	CASSRPGAKETQYF	TGTGCCAGCAGCCGCCCAGGGGCAAAAGAGACCCAGTACTTC
.	TRBV28	TRBJ2-7	many	CASSSTSYEQYF	TGTGCCAGCAGTTCTACATCCTACGAGCAGTACTTC
TRBD1	TRBV30	TRBJ1-1	few	CAWSVRQGTEAFF	TGTGCCTGGAGTGTACGACAGGGGACTGAAGCTTTCTTT
.	TRBV7-9	TRBJ2-7	many	CASSLAHSTYEQYF	TGTGCCAGCAGCTTAGCACACAGCACCTACGAGCAGTACTTC
.	TRBV7-2	TRBJ2-5	many	CASSSRPGLARQETQYF	TGTGCCAGCAGCTCCCGCCCGGGGCTAGCAAGGCAAGAGACCCAGTACTTC
TRBD1	TRBV7-2	TRBJ1-1	few	CASSSGTAGNTEAFF	TGTGCCAGCAGCTCGGGGACAGCTGGGAACACTGAAGCTTTCTTT
.	TRBV6-5	TRBJ1-1	.	CASSYSEQTNTEAFF	TGTGCCAGCAGTTACTCGGAACAGACGAACACTGAAGCTTTCTTT
.	TRBV11-2	TRBJ2-3	many	CASSLEGGGRDTQYF	TGTGCCAGCAGCTTAGAAGGGGGGGGGCGGGATACGCAGTATTTT
.	TRBV2	TRBJ2-2	.	CASSESRTGELFF	TGTGCCAGCAGTGAATCCCGAACCGGGGAGCTGTTTTTT
.	TRBV7-9	TRBJ2-7	many	CASSLDQSSYEQYF	TGTGCCAGCAGCCTGGACCAGAGCTCCTACGAGCAGTACTTC
.	TRBV7-9	TRBJ2-1	.	CASSILRGQTNEQFF	TGTGCCAGCAGCATACTCCGAGGACAGACAAATGAGCAGTTCTTC
TRBD1	TRBV6-1	TRBJ2-7	many	CASSELKGQGHYYEQYF	TGTGCCAGCAGTGAATTAAAGGGACAGGGCCATTACTACGAGCAGTACTTC
TRBD2	TRBV5-1	TRBJ2-5	.	CASSLVGLAGQETQYF	TGCGCCAGCAGCTTGGTAGGACTAGCGGGACAAGAGACCCAGTACTTC
.	TRBV5-1	TRBJ1-1	.	CASSFAGLRGTEAFF	TGCGCCAGCAGCTTCGCGGGACTGAGGGGCACTGAAGCTTTCTTT
.	TRBV6-5	TRBJ2-3	many	CASSYRGVGSGTDTQYF	TGTGCCAGCAGTTACAGGGGGGTGGGATCTGGCACAGATACGCAGTATTTT
.	TRBV30	TRBJ2-7	many	CAWRKETYYEQYF	TGTGCCTGGAGGAAGGAGACATATTACGAGCAGTACTTC
TRBD1	TRBV27	TRBJ1-2	many	CASSLTGGYGYTF	TGTGCCAGCAGCTTGACAGGGGGCTATGGCTACACCTTC
.	TRBV7-2	TRBJ2-2	many	CASSPRAYNTGELFF	TGTGCCAGCAGCCCTCGGGCATATAACACCGGGGAGCTGTTTTTT
.	TRBV5-1	TRBJ2-7	many	CASSLPSYEQYF	TGCGCCAGCAGCCTCCCCTCCTACGAGCAGTACTTC
.	TRBV3-1	TRBJ2-7	many	CASSQDYASYEQYF	TGTGCCAGCAGCCAAGATTACGCCTCCTACGAGCAGTACTTC
.	TRBV4-2	TRBJ1-1	.	CASSQDGSGTSRRGTLEAFF	TGTGCCAGCAGCCAAGATGGGAGCGGGACATCGCGACGGGGGACCCTTGAAGCTTTCTTT
.	TRBV19	TRBJ2-2	.	CASSIVNPGRGRTGELFF	TGTGCCAGTAGTATAGTTAACCCCGGAAGGGGCAGGACCGGGGAGCTGTTTTTT
TRBD1	TRBV6-1	TRBJ1-2	many	CASSTGGRNYGYTF	TGTGCCAGCAGTACAGGGGGTCGGAACTATGGCTACACCTTC
TRBD1	TRBV9	TRBJ2-5	many	CASSGGTVRTETQYF	TGTGCCAGCAGCGGGGGGACAGTCAGAACGGAGACCCAGTACTTC
.	TRBV29-1	TRBJ2-1	many	CSAVSDRVINEQFF	TGCAGCGCCGTGAGCGACCGGGTCATAAATGAGCAGTTCTTC
.	TRBV12-3/TRBV12-4	TRBJ2-3	many	CASSRPLPKQADTQYF	TGTGCCAGCAGTCGTCCTTTACCCAAGCAGGCAGATACGCAGTATTTT
TRBD1	TRBV27	TRBJ1-6	.	CATSSRDSTPLHF	TGTGCCACCAGCTCCCGGGACAGCACACCCCTCCACTTT